The rows below give T cell receptor beta chains drawn from one sample of a study of cytomegalovirus exposure and HLA in healthy donors. Repertoires were generated with immunoSEQ multiplex PCR, while TCRdb's copy carries only in-frame clones and drops some. The sample holds 200,000 to 250,000 clones, approximately 87% seen once. Sequenced input: PBMCs. The receptor set was obtained from a human donor in good health. The CDR3 runs from the conserved cysteine through the conserved F or W. Fields, in order: V gene, J gene, clone size, D gene, CDR3 protein, CDR3 DNA. D genes are given only for firm matches. For some rows the clone size is stated as once, few or many, or as a class when expanded; others skip it.

V gene: TRBV5-1
J gene: TRBJ2-3
clone size: -
D gene: TRBD2
CDR3 protein: CASKLLAGFSTDTQYF
CDR3 DNA: TGCGCCAGCAAGCTCCTAGCGGGGTTTAGCACAGATACGCAGTATTTT

V gene: TRBV5-4
J gene: TRBJ2-7
clone size: -
D gene: TRBD1
CDR3 protein: CASSLGQGSFSYEQYF
CDR3 DNA: TGTGCCAGCAGCTTGGGACAGGGGTCCTTCTCCTACGAGCAGTACTTC

V gene: TRBV5-1
J gene: TRBJ1-1
clone size: -
D gene: TRBD1
CDR3 protein: CASSPYRGLLNTEAFF
CDR3 DNA: TGCGCCAGCAGCCCTTACAGGGGGCTGCTCAACACTGAAGCTTTCTTT

V gene: TRBV21-1
J gene: TRBJ2-3
clone size: -
D gene: -
CDR3 protein: CASSTIAGSCTDTQYF
CDR3 DNA: TGTGCCAGCAGCACCATAGCGGGATCGTGTACAGATACGCAGTATTTT

V gene: TRBV28
J gene: TRBJ2-1
clone size: -
D gene: -
CDR3 protein: CASSLERLYNEQFF
CDR3 DNA: TGTGCCAGCAGTTTAGAAAGACTCTACAATGAGCAGTTCTTC

V gene: TRBV4-1
J gene: TRBJ2-7
clone size: -
D gene: -
CDR3 protein: CASSQGGGLEQYF
CDR3 DNA: TGCGCCAGCAGCCAAGGTGGCGGGCTGGAGCAGTACTTC

V gene: TRBV5-1
J gene: TRBJ2-2
clone size: -
D gene: TRBD2
CDR3 protein: CASSPKARDYIAEEWAGELFF
CDR3 DNA: TGCGCCAGCAGCCCAAAGGCCCGGGACTACATAGCTGAGGAGTGGGCCGGGGAGCTGTTTTTT

V gene: TRBV18
J gene: TRBJ2-7
clone size: -
D gene: -
CDR3 protein: CASSGGEAYEQYF
CDR3 DNA: TGTGCCAGTTCAGGGGGGGAAGCCTACGAGCAGTACTTC

V gene: TRBV5-4
J gene: TRBJ2-7
clone size: few
D gene: TRBD2
CDR3 protein: CASSLALAGSYEQYF
CDR3 DNA: TGTGCCAGCAGCTTGGCTCTAGCGGGTAGTTACGAGCAGTACTTC

V gene: TRBV20-1
J gene: TRBJ2-7
clone size: few
D gene: -
CDR3 protein: CSASLGSEQYF
CDR3 DNA: TGCAGTGCTAGCTTGGGGAGCGAGCAGTACTTC

V gene: TRBV5-5
J gene: TRBJ2-7
clone size: -
D gene: -
CDR3 protein: CASSLLDITSYEQYF
CDR3 DNA: TGTGCCAGCAGCTTACTGGACATCACCTCCTACGAGCAGTACTTC

V gene: TRBV6-6
J gene: TRBJ1-1
clone size: few
D gene: -
CDR3 protein: CASSLTENTEAFF
CDR3 DNA: TGTGCCAGCAGTTTGACAGAGAACACTGAAGCTTTCTTT

V gene: TRBV18
J gene: TRBJ2-1
clone size: -
D gene: TRBD1
CDR3 protein: CASSPPRTGSDEQFF
CDR3 DNA: TGTGCCAGCTCACCCCCGAGGACAGGTTCGGATGAGCAGTTCTTC

V gene: TRBV5-6
J gene: TRBJ2-1
clone size: -
D gene: TRBD2
CDR3 protein: CASSNRLAGVEQFF
CDR3 DNA: TGTGCCAGCAGCAACCGACTAGCAGGTGTGGAGCAGTTCTTC

V gene: TRBV15
J gene: TRBJ1-4
clone size: -
D gene: -
CDR3 protein: CASGIGHPPNEKLFF
CDR3 DNA: TGTGCCTCAGGAATTGGGCACCCTCCGAATGAAAAACTGTTTTTT

V gene: TRBV7-9
J gene: TRBJ2-1
clone size: few
D gene: TRBD2
CDR3 protein: CASSSPTSGRGDEQFF
CDR3 DNA: TGTGCCAGCAGCTCTCCCACTAGCGGGAGAGGAGATGAGCAGTTCTTC

V gene: TRBV27
J gene: TRBJ1-1
clone size: -
D gene: -
CDR3 protein: CASSQTGLGTEAFF
CDR3 DNA: TGTGCCAGCAGTCAAACAGGGCTGGGGACTGAAGCTTTCTTT

V gene: TRBV28
J gene: TRBJ2-1
clone size: -
D gene: -
CDR3 protein: CASSPPRDVHEQFF
CDR3 DNA: TGTGCCAGCAGTCCCCCCCGGGATGTCCATGAGCAGTTCTTC

V gene: TRBV5-8
J gene: TRBJ2-2
clone size: -
D gene: TRBD2
CDR3 protein: CASSFDSSGANTGELFF
CDR3 DNA: TGTGCCAGCAGCTTCGATTCTAGCGGAGCGAACACCGGGGAGCTGTTTTTT

V gene: TRBV9
J gene: TRBJ2-3
clone size: -
D gene: TRBD2
CDR3 protein: CASSVGAGTSPTDTQYF
CDR3 DNA: TGTGCCAGCAGCGTAGGCGCCGGGACTAGCCCCACAGATACGCAGTATTTT

V gene: TRBV7-6
J gene: TRBJ1-4
clone size: -
D gene: TRBD1
CDR3 protein: CASSLPQGVEKLFF
CDR3 DNA: TGTGCCAGCAGCTTACCACAGGGGGTTGAAAAACTGTTTTTT

V gene: TRBV19
J gene: TRBJ2-2
clone size: -
D gene: -
CDR3 protein: CASSIRVGELFF
CDR3 DNA: TGTGCCAGTAGTATCCGAGTCGGGGAGCTGTTTTTT

V gene: TRBV5-6
J gene: TRBJ2-3
clone size: -
D gene: -
CDR3 protein: CASSLGTTGADTQYF
CDR3 DNA: TGTGCCAGCAGCTTGGGTACCACGGGAGCAGATACGCAGTATTTT

V gene: TRBV6-5
J gene: TRBJ2-7
clone size: -
D gene: TRBD2
CDR3 protein: CASSYSGVGLGYEQYF
CDR3 DNA: TGTGCCAGCAGTTACTCGGGGGTGGGACTAGGCTACGAGCAGTACTTC

V gene: TRBV28
J gene: TRBJ1-5
clone size: -
D gene: TRBD1
CDR3 protein: CASSTAGTDNQPQHF
CDR3 DNA: TGTGCCAGCAGTACAGCCGGGACAGACAATCAGCCCCAGCATTTT

V gene: TRBV11-3
J gene: TRBJ2-2
clone size: -
D gene: TRBD2
CDR3 protein: CASSLDGGRPGELFF
CDR3 DNA: TGTGCCAGCAGCTTAGATGGCGGGAGGCCCGGGGAGCTGTTTTTT

V gene: TRBV11-2
J gene: TRBJ1-4
clone size: -
D gene: -
CDR3 protein: CASSLSDRATNEKLFF
CDR3 DNA: TGTGCCAGCAGCCTCTCGGACAGAGCAACTAATGAAAAACTGTTTTTT

V gene: TRBV15
J gene: TRBJ2-6
clone size: once
D gene: -
CDR3 protein: CATSGFILDIYSGANVLTF
CDR3 DNA: TGTGCCACCAGTGGGTTTATACTAGACATTTACTCTGGGGCCAACGTCCTGACTTTC

V gene: TRBV7-3
J gene: TRBJ2-1
clone size: -
D gene: TRBD2
CDR3 protein: CASKREGHNEQFF
CDR3 DNA: TGTGCCAGCAAGCGGGAGGGCCACAATGAGCAGTTCTTC

V gene: TRBV7-9
J gene: TRBJ2-7
clone size: -
D gene: -
CDR3 protein: CASSLAGAAYEQYF
CDR3 DNA: TGTGCCAGCAGCTTAGCGGGGGCTGCCTACGAGCAGTACTTC

V gene: TRBV7-6
J gene: TRBJ1-1
clone size: -
D gene: TRBD1
CDR3 protein: CASSLEATGEVNTEAFF
CDR3 DNA: TGTGCCAGCAGCTTAGAGGCGACAGGGGAGGTGAACACTGAAGCTTTCTTT

V gene: TRBV7-3
J gene: TRBJ1-2
clone size: -
D gene: TRBD1
CDR3 protein: CASSLTTGGYGYTF
CDR3 DNA: TGTGCCAGCAGCTTAACAACAGGGGGGTATGGCTACACCTTC

V gene: TRBV2
J gene: TRBJ2-5
clone size: -
D gene: -
CDR3 protein: CASSGGVGALETQYF
CDR3 DNA: TGTGCCAGCAGTGGGGGAGTGGGGGCGCTTGAGACCCAGTACTTC

V gene: TRBV6-5
J gene: TRBJ2-5
clone size: -
D gene: TRBD2
CDR3 protein: CASSYPTSGAGGTQYF
CDR3 DNA: TGTGCCAGCAGTTACCCGACTAGCGGGGCCGGCGGGACCCAGTACTTC

V gene: TRBV5-1
J gene: TRBJ2-1
clone size: -
D gene: TRBD2
CDR3 protein: CASSARRAGGSYNEQFF
CDR3 DNA: TGCGCCAGCAGCGCTAGGCGGGCGGGAGGATCTTACAATGAGCAGTTCTTC

V gene: TRBV10-1
J gene: TRBJ2-7
clone size: -
D gene: -
CDR3 protein: CASSESYGFEQYF
CDR3 DNA: TGCGCCAGCAGTGAGTCGTATGGCTTCGAGCAGTACTTC

V gene: TRBV7-3
J gene: TRBJ2-4
clone size: -
D gene: -
CDR3 protein: CASSLGGAKNIQYF
CDR3 DNA: TGTGCCAGCAGCTTAGGGGGGGCCAAAAACATTCAGTACTTC

V gene: TRBV6-1
J gene: TRBJ2-5
clone size: -
D gene: TRBD1
CDR3 protein: CASSEGTGRETQYF
CDR3 DNA: TGTGCCAGCAGTGAAGGGACAGGGAGGGAGACCCAGTACTTC

V gene: TRBV30
J gene: TRBJ2-5
clone size: -
D gene: -
CDR3 protein: CAWSQQETQYF
CDR3 DNA: TGTGCCTGGAGTCAACAAGAGACCCAGTACTTC

V gene: TRBV30
J gene: TRBJ1-1
clone size: -
D gene: TRBD1
CDR3 protein: CAWSVQGTGEAFF
CDR3 DNA: TGTGCCTGGAGTGTACAAGGGACAGGGGAAGCTTTCTTT

V gene: TRBV7-3
J gene: TRBJ2-1
clone size: -
D gene: TRBD2
CDR3 protein: CASSFSDSGMYNEQFF
CDR3 DNA: TGTGCCAGCAGCTTTAGCGATAGCGGGATGTACAATGAGCAGTTCTTC

V gene: TRBV4-2
J gene: TRBJ1-4
clone size: -
D gene: -
CDR3 protein: CASSQEGVGVSNEKLFF
CDR3 DNA: TGTGCCAGCAGCCAAGAGGGTGTAGGGGTTTCTAATGAAAAACTGTTTTTT

V gene: TRBV2
J gene: TRBJ2-2
clone size: once
D gene: TRBD2
CDR3 protein: CASSEAPPRSGGWMFF
CDR3 DNA: TGTGCCAGCAGTGAAGCGCCCCCACGGTCGGGAGGGTGGATGTTTTTT

V gene: TRBV18
J gene: TRBJ1-1
clone size: -
D gene: TRBD1
CDR3 protein: CASSPPGQMNTEAFF
CDR3 DNA: TGTGCCAGCTCACCACCGGGACAGATGAACACTGAAGCTTTCTTT

V gene: TRBV1
J gene: TRBJ2-2
clone size: -
D gene: -
CDR3 protein: CTSSQDTIAGRGTGELFF
CDR3 DNA: TGCACCAGCAGCCAAGATACAATAGCGGGGAGGGGCACCGGGGAGCTGTTTTTT

V gene: TRBV7-8
J gene: TRBJ1-1
clone size: once
D gene: TRBD1
CDR3 protein: CASQGASTEAFF
CDR3 DNA: TGTGCCAGCCAGGGGGCCAGCACTGAAGCTTTCTTT